This TCR beta chain was recovered during a study of control samples from healthy donors and cancer patients. Only in-frame clones appear in the TCRdb table, and some are missing; sequencing was by immunoSEQ multiplex PCR. There are 45,000 to 60,000 clones in the sample; roughly 80% occur only once, and roughly 9.1% lies in the top ten. Germline CDR1 LNHDA, CDR2 SQIVND (reference sequence). With 3 bases removed from V and 5 bases from J, the gap between germline ends came to 10 bases. The CDR3 contains 13 residues. This TCR derives from a man in his sixties or seventies in good health. The V gene is TRBV19, the J gene TRBJ1-1; D gene unclear. The specimen was blood. The CDR3 reads CASSMWEATEAFF. CDR3 nucleotides: TGTGCCAGTAGTATGTGGGAAGCGACTGAAGCTTTCTTT.